Following are 6 T cell receptor beta chains from one sample sequenced in a study of blood T cell repertoires in COVID-19. Using immunoSEQ multiplex PCR, the repertoire was profiled, and TCRdb retains in-frame clones only, with some absent. This sample has about 100,000 clones, with about 90% found just once. Sequencing used peripheral blood. These TCRs come from a young man in a cohort sampled during active COVID-19.

This sequence joins TRBV5-4 and TRBJ1-3; D uncertain. Trimming removed 0 bases at V and 2 bases at J, with 12 bases between. Germline V gives CDR1 SGHNT, CDR2 YYREEE (reference sequence). The CDR3 is made up of 16 amino acids. This chain's CDR3 is CASSLGAGPPGNTIYF. The CDR3 coding sequence is TGTGCCAGCAGCTTGGGTGCAGGCCCTCCTGGAAACACCATATATTTT.

The chain has TRBV14 and TRBJ1-2; D unclear. The germline V gene has CDR1 SGHDN and CDR2 FVKESK. There are 14 residues in the CDR3. The V end was cut by 1 base, the J end by 4 bases, with 10 bases between. CDR3 nucleotide sequence: TGTGCCAGCAGCCAAGGGGCCGAATTCTATGGCTACACCTTC. This translates into CASSQGAEFYGYTF.

The V call is TRBV7-9, the J call TRBJ2-3; no reliable D call. CDR3 length: 13 residues. V was cut by 8 bases and J by 1 base, with 10 bases left in between. Germline CDR1 SEHNR, CDR2 FQNEAQ (reference sequence). CDR3 sequence: CASHSSGTDTQYF. CDR3 coding DNA: TGTGCCAGCCACTCCAGCGGCACAGATACGCAGTATTTT.

The chain uses TRBV19 and TRBJ1-1; 7 bases agree with TRBD1. V trimming: 3 bases; J trimming: 1 base; junction bases outside the gene matches: 2. The CDR3 runs to 14 residues. Per the germline V gene, CDR1 is LNHDA and CDR2 is SQIVND (reference sequence). The CDR3 reads CASSIGTANTEAFF. The CDR3 nucleotides are TGTGCCAGTAGTATTGGGACAGCGAACACTGAAGCTTTCTTT.

CDR3 amino acids: CASSLETGMGTDTQYF. CDR3 sequence (DNA): TGTGCCAGCAGCTTAGAAACAGGGATGGGCACAGATACGCAGTATTTT. The rearrangement joins TRBV7-9 to TRBJ2-3, with D possibly TRBD1 on 6 matching bases. Trimming took off 1 base at V and 1 base at J, with 12 bases between the two ends. The CDR3 extends over 16 amino acids. Germline V gene data show CDR1 as SEHNR and CDR2 as FQNEAQ (reference sequence).

The chain links TRBV6-5 to TRBJ1-3; D uncertain. There are 13 residues in the CDR3. Germline assignment: CDR1 MNHEY and CDR2 SVGAGI. The V end lost 7 bases, the J end lost 0 bases, and 7 bases lay between the germline ends. CDR3 residues: CASISGSGNTIYF. The CDR3 DNA reads TGTGCCAGCATTTCGGGCTCTGGAAACACCATATATTTT.